Listed here are 31 T cell receptor beta chains from one sample, sequenced in a study of identical twins. A single record per CDR3 protein comes from TCRdb applying MiXCR to the 5' RACE reads. The table has 1.5 million to 2 million distinct CDR3 sequences, about 31% seen once. The sequenced sample consisted of cord blood. The source of these receptors is a newborn girl in good health.

About this clonotype: A much larger clonotype is one base distant, so this may be a read error. This rearrangement joins TRBV29-1 to TRBJ2-1; possible D gene TRBD1, 6 bases. The CDR3 covers 12 residues. Germline V gives CDR1 SQVTM, CDR2 ANQGSEA. The CDR3 DNA follows: TGCAGCGGACAGGCTTCCTACAATGGGCAGTTCTTC. Its translation is CSGQASYNGQFF.

The chain has TRBV4-1 and TRBJ2-6; D not resolved. The CDR3 spans 18 residues. Germline loops: CDR1 MGHRA, CDR2 YSYEKL. The ends were cut back, 5 bases at V and 0 bases at J, with 17 bases in the middle. This CDR3 reads CASSTKVRAYSGANVLTF. The CDR3 DNA is TGCGCCAGCAGCACAAAGGTACGGGCCTACTCTGGGGCCAACGTCCTGACTTTC.

This clonotype was counted only a few times. The genes are TRBV20-1 and TRBJ2-7; perhaps D is TRBD1 or TRBD2 (5 bases each). The CDR3 contains 15 residues. V was pared by 0 bases and J by 5 bases, with 17 bases between. Germline loops: CDR1 DFQATT, CDR2 SNEGSKA (reference sequence). The CDR3 loop is CSAREPGPWYHEQYF. CDR3 coding DNA: TGCAGTGCTAGAGAGCCGGGACCGTGGTACCACGAGCAGTACTTC.

The chain carries TRBV9 and TRBJ1-6, with D unresolved. Germline loops: CDR1 SGDLS, CDR2 YYNGEE. This CDR3 is built from 13 residues. Trimming removed 0 bases at V and 7 bases at J, with 5 bases between. The CDR3 is CASSVGENSPLHF. DNA of the CDR3: TGTGCCAGCAGCGTAGGGGAAAATTCACCCCTCCACTTT.

This chain uses TRBV29-1 with TRBJ2-1; 9 bases fit TRBD2. The end of the DNA fits TRBJ2-7 better, so the J call may be wrong. This CDR3 spans 14 amino acids. Germline V gene sequence: CDR1 SQVTM, CDR2 ANQGSEA. The CDR3 region is CSGVSGGPYNEQYF. The CDR3 bases are TGCAGCGGAGTCAGCGGGGGGCCCTACAATGAGCAGTACTTC.

The chain recombines TRBV25-1 with TRBJ2-1; no firm D call. CDR3 length: 16 residues. Germline values: CDR1 MGHDK, CDR2 SYGVNS. The V gene lost 0 bases and the J gene lost 8 bases, with 17 bases spanning the gap. The CDR3 region is CASSEYRAGRGDEQFF. The CDR3 DNA is TGTGCCAGCAGTGAATACCGCGCAGGCCGTGGGGATGAGCAGTTCTTC.

Only a few counts were recorded for this clonotype. The CDR3 here is CASSQPYNEQYF. Written as DNA, the CDR3 is TGTGCCAGCAGCCAGCCCTACAATGAGCAGTACTTC. The chain employs TRBV4-2 and TRBJ2-7; D is ambiguous. Germline V CDR1 and CDR2: LGHNA, YNFKEQ. Trimming took 3 bases from V and 7 from J, leaving 10 bases between them. The CDR3 totals 12 residues.

The rearrangement joins TRBV7-6 to TRBJ1-4; D is uncertain. Looked up from germline, CDR1 is SGHVS and CDR2 is FNYEAQ. The CDR3 spans 15 residues. V was clipped by 2 bases and J by 4 bases, with 11 bases between them. DNA for the CDR3: TGTGCCAGCAGCTTAACTAGAAGTGGTAATGAAAAACTGTTTTTT. Its translation: CASSLTRSGNEKLFF. Combining the CDR3 with reference TRBV7-6 and TRBJ1-4 gives the whole variable domain GAGVSQSPRYKVTKRGQDVALRCDPISGHVSLYWYRQALGQGPEFLTYFNYEAQQDKSGLPNDRFSAERPEGSISTLTIQRTEQRDSAMYRCASSLTRSGNEKLFFGSGTQLSVL.

This chain uses TRBV24-1 with TRBJ2-3; tentative D call: TRBD1 (5 bases). The germline CDR1 and CDR2 sequences are KGHDR and SFDVKD. The CDR3 spans 15 residues. V dropped 4 bases and J dropped 4 bases, with 14 bases sitting between them. CDR3 sequence reads: CATSDSWGRADTQYF. CDR3 nucleotide sequence: TGTGCCACCAGTGACAGTTGGGGCAGGGCAGATACGCAGTATTTT.

This clonotype was observed a few times. V and J are TRBV13 and TRBJ2-1, with D unclear. The CDR3 covers 12 residues. V was cut by 5 bases and J by 9 bases, with 11 bases left in between. From germline, CDR1 is PRHDT and CDR2 FYEKMQ (reference sequence). As DNA, the CDR3 is TGTGCCAGCAGCGACGAATCGGTTGAGCAGTTCTTC. Translated, it gives CASSDESVEQFF.

This clonotype was recorded only once. J is TRBJ2-1 and V is TRBV4-2; D is possibly TRBD1 or TRBD2 (5 bases each). This CDR3 region has 15 residues. Between the trimmed V and J ends, which lost 0 bases and 6 bases, there was a span of 12 bases. Germline-derived CDR1 and CDR2 are LGHNA and YNFKEQ. This chain's CDR3 is CASSQETGLGNEQFF. Written as DNA, the CDR3 is TGTGCCAGCAGCCAAGAGACGGGGCTAGGCAATGAGCAGTTCTTC.

Worth noting for this clonotype: The junction differs from germline at one of its ends, possibly a read error. This chain uses TRBV28 with TRBJ2-3, with D unresolved. The CDR3 sequence is 14 residues long. CDR1 MDHEN and CDR2 SYDVKM come from the germline V gene. The CDR3 protein is CTSKWTASTDTQYF. The CDR3 DNA sequence: TGTACCAGCAAGTGGACCGCTAGCACAGATACGCAGTATTTT.

The J gene is TRBJ2-1, the V gene TRBV20-1; D may be TRBD1 (6 bases). Germline loops: CDR1 DFQATT, CDR2 SNEGSKA (reference sequence). The V and J ends lost 5 bases and 0 bases respectively, with 14 bases between them. The CDR3 spans 15 residues. CDR3 amino acids: CSAGVRGSSYNEQFF. The CDR3 DNA reads as TGCAGTGCTGGGGTGAGGGGGAGCTCCTACAATGAGCAGTTCTTC.

The genes are TRBV5-6 and TRBJ2-3; the D gene is possibly TRBD1 (6 bases). CDR1 SGHDT and CDR2 YYEEEE come from the germline V gene. The V and J ends lost 4 bases and 1 base respectively, with 10 bases between them. The CDR3 sequence is 14 residues long. The CDR3 reads CASSARGRTDTQYF. In DNA form, the CDR3 reads TGTGCCAGCAGCGCCAGGGGCCGCACAGATACGCAGTATTTT.

This clonotype was recorded at least ten times. This chain joins TRBV5-6 and TRBJ2-7; the D gene is possibly TRBD2 (5 bases). Trimming took 5 bases from V and 4 from J, leaving 10 bases between them. Germline loops: CDR1 SGHDT, CDR2 YYEEEE. The CDR3 loop spans 12 amino acids. CDR3 region: CASSVTSYEQYF. CDR3 in DNA: TGTGCCAGCAGTGTCACTAGTTACGAGCAGTACTTC.

This clonotype was detected ten times or more. J is TRBJ2-4 and V is TRBV4-1, with TRBD2 matching 7 bases. CDR1 is MGHRA and CDR2 is YSYEKL in the germline V gene. Trimming removed 1 base from V and 2 bases from J; junction bases left unmatched: 8. The CDR3 length is 17 residues. The CDR3 loop reads CASSQVGASGSKNIQYF. The CDR3 DNA reads TGCGCCAGCAGCCAAGTCGGGGCTAGCGGATCCAAAAACATTCAGTACTTC.

The V gene is TRBV20-1, the J gene TRBJ2-1; 11 nucleotides agree with TRBD2. Per germline, CDR1 DFQATT and CDR2 SNEGSKA (reference sequence). This CDR3 comprises 15 residues. The trim removed 2 bases at V and 7 bases at J, leaving 7 bases unmatched. The CDR3 coding sequence is TGCAGTGCTAGACTAGCGGGAGGTGCTTTAAATGAGCAGTTCTTC. Translation: CSARLAGGALNEQFF.

This chain uses TRBV2 with TRBJ2-1, with 12 bases aligning to TRBD2. This CDR3 region has 16 residues. V trimming: 3 bases; J trimming: 8 bases; junction bases outside the gene matches: 8. CDR1 is SNHLY, CDR2 FYNNEI, per germline. CDR3 sequence reads: CASSDLAGGPTHEQFF. In DNA form, the CDR3 reads TGTGCCAGCAGTGACCTAGCGGGAGGGCCTACCCATGAGCAGTTCTTC.

The chain recombines TRBV6-1 with TRBJ2-2; tentatively, D is TRBD1 (6 bases). The V end was cut by 8 bases, the J end by 0 bases, with 19 bases between. Per the germline V gene, CDR1 is MNHNS and CDR2 is SASEGT. The CDR3 consists of 17 residues. CDR3 sequence: CASVIQGLGPNTGELFF. CDR3 DNA sequence: TGTGCCAGCGTAATACAGGGTTTGGGACCGAACACCGGGGAGCTGTTTTTT.

This clonotype was picked up a small number of times. The CDR3 spells CSARVTYRPTNEQFF. The CDR3 nucleotides are TGCAGTGCTAGAGTAACCTATCGGCCAACCAATGAGCAGTTCTTC. V gene TRBV20-1 combines with J gene TRBJ2-1; no clear D gene. Germline assignment: CDR1 DFQATT and CDR2 SNEGSKA (reference sequence). V dropped 1 base and J dropped 6 bases, with 16 bases sitting between them. CDR3 size: 15 residues.

The chain carries TRBV28 and TRBJ2-2; D remains ambiguous. Trimming pared 3 bases from V and 1 base from J, leaving 12 bases between. This CDR3 has 16 residues. Germline values: CDR1 MDHEN, CDR2 SYDVKM. In DNA, the CDR3 is TGTGCCAGCAGTTTGGCTAGACTCCTGAACACCGGGGAGCTGTTTTTT. It translates to CASSLARLLNTGELFF.

The rearrangement links TRBV6-1 to TRBJ2-1; tentative D call: TRBD2 (6 bases). Germline V CDR1 and CDR2: MNHNS, SASEGT. This CDR3 is 17 amino acids long. The V and J ends lost 2 bases and 9 bases respectively, with 23 bases between them. CDR3 DNA: TGTGCCAGCAGTGAATCATGGAGGGTAGGCTCGTTAGGTGAGCAGTTCTTC. The encoded protein is CASSESWRVGSLGEQFF.

The chain is built from TRBV20-1 and TRBJ2-2; TRBD2 matches 11 bases. V lost 6 bases, J lost 6 bases, and 9 bases stayed unmatched. CDR3 size: 15 residues. CDR1 is DFQATT, CDR2 SNEGSKA, per germline (reference sequence). CDR3 amino acids: CSAELAGAFSGELFF. The CDR3 DNA is TGCAGTGCGGAACTAGCGGGGGCCTTTTCCGGGGAGCTGTTTTTT.

This clonotype came up a few times. J is TRBJ1-1 and V is TRBV27; D call uncertain. Per the germline V gene, CDR1 is MNHEY and CDR2 is SMNVEV (reference sequence). The CDR3 spans 13 residues. Trimming took 0 bases from V and 3 from J, leaving 5 bases between them. The CDR3 sequence is CASSLSPDTEAFF. CDR3 DNA sequence: TGTGCCAGCAGTTTATCCCCCGACACTGAAGCTTTCTTT.

The chain carries TRBV7-2 and TRBJ2-7; no reliable D call. With 1 base removed from V and 5 bases from J, the gap between germline ends came to 9 bases. Germline CDR1 and CDR2: SGHTA and FQGNSA. The CDR3 spans 13 residues. For the CDR3, the DNA is TGTGCCAGCAGCTTAGAACGGTTCAACGAGCAGTACTTC. Translating gives CASSLERFNEQYF.

The V and J genes are TRBV5-1 and TRBJ1-1; 8 positions agree with TRBD1. V was pared by 4 bases and J by 5 bases, with 7 bases of the junction left unmatched. The CDR3 consists of 14 residues. The germline gives CDR1 SGHRS, CDR2 YFSETQ. The CDR3 bases are TGCGCCAGCAGCCCCACAGGGGGTGAGACTGAAGCTTTCTTT. It is translated as CASSPTGGETEAFF.

This clonotype appeared a few times. The V and J genes are TRBV6-6 and TRBJ1-5, with TRBD1 matching over 12 bases. J was trimmed by 4 bases and V by 5 bases; bases with no gene match: 6. CDR1 and CDR2 (germline): MNHNY, SVGAGI (reference sequence). CDR3 length: 16 residues. CDR3 bases: TGTGCCAGCAGTGCCCGGGACAGGGGGCGGAATCAGCCCCAGCATTTT. Its protein product is CASSARDRGRNQPQHF.

The genes are TRBV6-6 and TRBJ2-1; D unresolved. The CDR3 has 14 residues. The V gene lost 0 bases and the J gene lost 6 bases, with 9 bases spanning the gap. Germline V gene sequence: CDR1 MNHNY, CDR2 SVGAGI (reference sequence). DNA for the CDR3: TGTGCCAGCAGTTACTCGAAGTGGGGCAATGAGCAGTTCTTC. The encoded protein is CASSYSKWGNEQFF.

This clonotype has just a few counts. The chain recombines TRBV20-1 with TRBJ2-4; 9 nucleotides agree with TRBD1. The J segment lost 0 bases and the V segment lost 5 bases, leaving 5 bases of the junction unmatched. The CDR3 covers 15 residues. Per germline, CDR1 DFQATT and CDR2 SNEGSKA (reference sequence). The DNA for the CDR3 is TGCAGTGCTGGGACAGGGCCTCTAGCCAAAAACATTCAGTACTTC. Translating it yields CSAGTGPLAKNIQYF.

The CDR3 is CAWSPPLPGHYEQYF. CDR3 bases: TGTGCCTGGAGCCCTCCCCTGCCGGGACACTACGAGCAGTACTTC. This chain uses TRBV30 with TRBJ2-7; weak D call: TRBD1 (6 bases). This CDR3 has 15 amino acids. Germline assignment: CDR1 GTSNPN and CDR2 SVGIG (reference sequence). V gave up 3 bases and J gave up 3 bases, with 18 bases separating them.

This clonotype occurred once. One junction end disagrees with the germline gene, perhaps due to a read error. This chain connects TRBV12-3 or TRBV12-4 to TRBJ2-7; D may match TRBD1 or TRBD2 (5 bases each). The CDR3 is 15 residues long. The CDR3 nucleotides are TGTGCCGGCAGTTCCCGTGTGGCAGGGAGAAACGAGCAGTACTTC. It specifies CAGSSRVAGRNEQYF.